This T cell receptor beta chain emerged from a study of molecular identifiers for immune sequencing clone quantification. This clonotype has ten or more counts. TCRdb used MiXCR to reprocess the PCR reads, holding one entry per CDR3 protein. The sample includes 70,000 to 90,000 distinct CDR3 sequences, roughly a fifth of them seen just once. The CD8+CD4-CCR7+CD45RA+ phenotype defined the sorted naive CD8 T cells. This CDR3 is built from 17 residues. The V gene end was trimmed by 3 bases and the J gene end by 0 bases; junction bases not matched to a gene: 4. The chain recombines TRBV23-1 with TRBJ1-6; 8 bases line up with TRBD1. TRBV23-1 is designated an ORF whose function remains uncertain. This TCR was sampled from a human donor in good health. Some libraries in this study had Jurkat cell RNA spiked in. The sample comprised naive CD8+ T cells from blood, with Jurkat cell RNA spiked in. Indicated subset: FACS-sorted CD8+CD4-CCR7+CD45RA+ naive T cells. CDR3 nucleotides: TGCGCCAGCAGTCAGCGGGGACAGGTCTCCTATAATTCACCCCTCCACTTT. Translation gives CASSQRGQVSYNSPLHF.